Following are 5 T cell receptor beta chains from one sample sequenced in a study of low-dose radiotherapy and immunotherapy resistance in tumors. cDNA synthesis used a TRAV/TRBV-specific primer set for both chains. TCR amplification used 20 PCR cycles, a constant-region primer and a V-primer adapter. TCRdb reanalysed the reads using MiXCR and keeps one entry per CDR3 protein. The top ten hold approximately 5.7% of the sample, which has 55,000 to 70,000 distinct CDR3 sequences, roughly 24% seen once. Regarding time point: before trial treatment. This specimen consisted of PBMCs, obtained before treatment. The receptors were gathered from a male donor with prostate cancer.

The CDR3 region is CSATGGRPADYGYTF. The CDR3 DNA sequence: TGCAGTGCTACCGGGGGTAGGCCGGCGGACTATGGCTACACCTTC. J is TRBJ1-2 and V is TRBV20-1; D is possibly TRBD1 (5 bases). Germline loops: CDR1 DFQATT, CDR2 SNEGSKA (reference sequence). The CDR3 consists of 15 residues. Trimming removed 4 bases at V and 3 bases at J, with 18 bases between.

This clonotype was observed many times. V is TRBV20-1 and J is TRBJ1-1; D not resolved. The CDR3 sequence is 8 residues long. V lost 4 bases to trimming and J lost 8 bases, with 2 bases between them. Per the germline V gene, CDR1 is DFQATT and CDR2 is SNEGSKA (reference sequence). The CDR3 loop is CSAKEAFF. The CDR3 DNA reads as TGCAGTGCTAAGGAAGCTTTCTTT.

The chain links TRBV3-1 to TRBJ1-1, with D uncertain. V lost 4 bases to trimming and J lost 1 base, with 10 bases between them. Germline lookup yields CDR1 LGHDT and CDR2 YNNKEL (reference sequence). CDR3 size: 14 residues. The CDR3 reads CASSPSGKNTEAFF. DNA of the CDR3: TGTGCCAGCAGCCCCTCGGGGAAGAACACTGAAGCTTTCTTT.

This clonotype was seen many times. This chain links TRBV27 with TRBJ1-1; D unresolved. The germline CDR1 and CDR2 sequences are MNHEY and SMNVEV (reference sequence). The V and J ends lost 5 bases and 1 base respectively, with 8 bases between them. CDR3 size: 13 residues. In nucleotides, the CDR3 is TGTGCCAGCAGTAGAAGGGAGAACACTGAAGCTTTCTTT. Translating it yields CASSRRENTEAFF.

This clonotype was picked up many times. The chain joins TRBV29-1 to TRBJ2-7, with a weak D call TRBD1 (7 bases). CDR1 and CDR2 (germline): SQVTM, ANQGSEA. Trimming removed 4 bases from V and 4 bases from J, with 11 bases in between. This CDR3 has 12 residues. The chain's CDR3 is CSVGSGGYEQYF. The DNA of the CDR3 is TGCAGCGTTGGGTCAGGGGGGTACGAGCAGTACTTC.